A single sample gave rise to the 16 T cell receptor beta chains below, sequenced in a study of shared clonotypes between healthy human individuals. Clones were read by immunoSEQ multiplex PCR, and TCRdb kept only the in-frame ones, dropping some. The sample carries 2 million to 3 million clones, 93% recorded once. Sequencing used naive CD4+ T cells from PBMCs. The subset denotes: CD45RA+ positively selected. Every receptor here comes from a man aged 18 to 30 in good health. Some clones in this sample may be carry-over from other donors' samples.

Concerning this clone itself: Additional DNA sequences in this sample encode the identical CDR3. J is TRBJ1-2 and V is TRBV28; D is unclear. Trimming stripped 2 bases from V and 3 bases from J, with 7 bases between. Per the germline V gene, CDR1 is MDHEN and CDR2 is SYDVKM. The CDR3 covers 13 residues. CDR3 sequence: CASSLGTDYGYTF. In DNA form, the CDR3 reads TGTGCCAGCAGTTTAGGAACGGACTATGGCTACACCTTC.

This clone was found once. This chain uses TRBV5-1 with TRBJ2-1; TRBD1 might be the D (6 bases). The CDR3 totals 14 residues. Trimming stripped 0 bases from V and 10 bases from J, with 14 bases between. Germline assignment: CDR1 SGHRS and CDR2 YFSETQ. CDR3 coding DNA: TGCGCCAGCAGCTTGGGTCAGGGGCACTTAGAGCAGTTCTTC. Amino acid sequence: CASSLGQGHLEQFF.

V is TRBV5-1 and J is TRBJ2-7; a possible D gene is TRBD2 (5 bases). V was pared by 7 bases and J by 2 bases, with 13 bases between. The CDR3 loop spans 13 amino acids. The germline V gene encodes CDR1 SGHRS and CDR2 YFSETQ. The CDR3 DNA is TGCGCCAGCGGAGTAGGAGGCGCCTACGAGCAGTACTTC. Its protein is CASGVGGAYEQYF.

V and J are TRBV10-3 and TRBJ2-7, with unresolved D. V was shortened by 4 bases and J by 4 bases, with 8 bases between the two germline ends. The V gene's germline CDR1 is ENHRY and CDR2 SYGVKD. The CDR3 is 12 amino acids. This CDR3 is CAISGDAYEQYF. The CDR3 DNA is TGTGCCATCAGTGGAGACGCATACGAGCAGTACTTC.

The chain employs TRBV18 and TRBJ2-3, with 7 bases aligning to TRBD1. Per the germline V gene, CDR1 is KGHSH and CDR2 is LQKENI. This CDR3 has 13 residues. V shed 6 bases, J shed 6 bases, and the junction held 6 bases outside the gene matches. The CDR3 nucleotides read TGTGCCAGCTCCCTAAGGGGGCTGGATACGCAGTATTTT. Protein: CASSLRGLDTQYF. Full variable domain (rest looked up from reference TRBV18 and TRBJ2-3): NAGVMQNPRHLVRRRGQEARLRCSPMKGHSHVYWYRQLPEEGLKFMVYLQKENIIDESGMPKERFSAEFPKEGPSILRIQQVVRGDSAAYFCASSLRGLDTQYFGPGTRLTVL.

As regards this clone: The sample holds other DNA sequences that translate to the same CDR3. CDR3 loop: CAISETAMNTEAFF. The CDR3 nucleotides are TGTGCCATCAGTGAGACAGCAATGAACACTGAAGCTTTCTTT. The rearrangement joins TRBV10-3 to TRBJ1-1; no firm D call. V was clipped by 2 bases and J by 0 bases, with 7 bases between them. Germline V gene lookup returns CDR1 ENHRY and CDR2 SYGVKD. The CDR3 covers 14 residues.

This sequence joins TRBV5-1 and TRBJ1-1; TRBD1 agrees at 11 bases. CDR1 is SGHRS, CDR2 YFSETQ, per germline. CDR3 length equals 15 residues. The ends lost 2 bases at V and 4 bases at J; junction bases unmatched: 4. The CDR3 DNA reads TGCGCCAGCAGCTTTATCGGACAGGGGGCCACTGAAGCTTTCTTT. Residues: CASSFIGQGATEAFF.

About this clone: The same CDR3 can be traced to other DNA sequences in this sample. The rearrangement joins TRBV5-6 to TRBJ2-7; 8 bases agree with TRBD1. Losses at the gene ends were 0 bases for V and 0 bases for J; bases not matched to a gene: 5. The CDR3 sequence is 16 residues long. In germline, CDR1 is SGHDT, CDR2 YYEEEE. In DNA form, the CDR3 reads TGTGCCAGCAGCTTGGGGGCCAGGGGGCCCTCCTACGAGCAGTACTTC. Residues: CASSLGARGPSYEQYF.

The J gene is TRBJ1-1, the V gene TRBV4-2, with D tentatively TRBD1 (5 bases). Trimming removed 1 base at V and 1 base at J, with 10 bases between. The CDR3 has 15 amino acids. From germline, CDR1 is LGHNA and CDR2 YNFKEQ. The CDR3 nucleotides are TGTGCCAGCAGCCAAGGGAGTGGGGGGAACACTGAAGCTTTCTTT. It encodes CASSQGSGGNTEAFF.

The chain employs TRBV5-1 and TRBJ2-1; D perhaps matches TRBD1 (6 bases). The CDR3 contains 15 residues. The germline V and J ends were trimmed by 2 bases and 10 bases, with 19 bases remaining between them. Per germline, CDR1 SGHRS and CDR2 YFSETQ. CDR3 region: CASSFELGLTGEQFF. The CDR3, as DNA: TGCGCCAGCAGCTTTGAACTAGGCCTGACAGGCGAGCAGTTCTTC. Based on the CDR3 plus reference TRBV5-1 and TRBJ2-1, the full variable domain is KAGVTQTPRYLIKTRGQQVTLSCSPISGHRSVSWYQQTPGQGLQFLFEYFSETQRNKGNFPGRFSGRQFSNSRSEMNVSTLELGDSALYLCASSFELGLTGEQFFGPGTRLTVL.

For this clone: Other DNA variants within this sample encode the same CDR3. This chain joins TRBV18 and TRBJ1-1; 8 bases map to TRBD1. V lost 6 bases and J lost 4; bases outside the gene matches: 10. The CDR3 runs to 15 residues. Germline CDR1 and CDR2: KGHSH and LQKENI. CDR3 sequence reads: CASSLGQGRTTEAFF. Written as DNA, the CDR3 is TGTGCCAGCTCCCTCGGACAGGGTCGGACCACTGAAGCTTTCTTT.

V gene TRBV5-6 combines with J gene TRBJ2-7, with TRBD1 identical over 8 bases. The germline gives CDR1 SGHDT, CDR2 YYEEEE. V lost 3 bases, J lost 3 bases, and 8 bases stayed unmatched. The CDR3 runs 15 residues. The CDR3 protein is CASSSARTGIYEQYF. As DNA, the CDR3 is TGTGCCAGCAGCTCGGCCCGGACAGGGATCTACGAGCAGTACTTC. Complete variable domain (other parts from reference TRBV5-6 and TRBJ2-7): DAGVTQSPTHLIKTRGQQVTLRCSPKSGHDTVSWYQQALGQGPQFIFQYYEEEERQRGNFPDRFSGHQFPNYSSELNVNALLLGDSALYLCASSSARTGIYEQYFGPGTRLTVT.

This sequence joins TRBV28 and TRBJ2-2, with D tentatively TRBD1 (6 bases). Germline V gene sequence: CDR1 MDHEN, CDR2 SYDVKM. Trimming left V 3 bases short and J 0 bases short, with 14 bases between. CDR3 length: 17 residues. CDR3 DNA: TGTGCCAGCAGTTTTTACGTCGGACAGCCGAACACCGGGGAGCTGTTTTTT. This gives the protein CASSFYVGQPNTGELFF.

The chain combines TRBV5-6 with TRBJ2-2, with D possibly matching TRBD1 (6 bases). The ends were cut back, 4 bases at V and 2 bases at J, with 18 bases in the middle. Germline V gene lookup returns CDR1 SGHDT and CDR2 YYEEEE. The CDR3 covers 17 residues. As DNA, the CDR3 is TGTGCCAGCAGCGGACCCTTTAGGACAGCTAACACCGGGGAGCTGTTTTTT. It encodes CASSGPFRTANTGELFF.

This clone occurred once. The V call is TRBV28, the J call TRBJ2-7; TRBD2 is a possible D gene (5 bases). Looked up from germline, CDR1 is MDHEN and CDR2 is SYDVKM. Trimming took 7 bases from V and 7 from J, leaving 17 bases between them. The CDR3 covers 13 residues. CDR3 region: CASTVLGRGEQYF. For the CDR3, the DNA is TGTGCCAGCACCGTATTGGGAAGAGGGGAGCAGTACTTC.

This chain uses TRBV5-1 with TRBJ2-5; possibly TRBD2 for D (6 bases). The V gene's germline CDR1 is SGHRS and CDR2 YFSETQ. This CDR3 has 14 amino acids. Trimming pared 6 bases from V and 0 bases from J, leaving 12 bases between. The CDR3 nucleotides are TGCGCCAGCAACCATTGGGGGGACCAAGAGACCCAGTACTTC. Amino acids: CASNHWGDQETQYF.